This TCR beta chain was captured in a study of blood T cell repertoires in COVID-19. Study at large: The origin of the acute and convalescent COVID-19 samples was the United States, Italy and Spain.

This clone was counted between two and nine times. Germline V gives CDR1 SNHLY, CDR2 FYNNEI. The CDR3 consists of 16 residues. The ends were cut back, 2 bases at V and 3 bases at J, with 11 bases in the middle. Authors' processing steps: The assay estimated nucleated cells by amplifying reference gene primers. The data were produced by immunoSEQ multiplex PCR, yet TCRdb's version contains in-frame clones alone and is incomplete. The V and J calls and clone size were taken over from that table, and D and trimming were inferred from the DNA. The sample records around 69,000 clones, around four fifths being singletons.

The sample comprised peripheral blood. This receptor was taken from a woman between 55 and 75 years old with acute or convalescent COVID-19. This rearrangement joins TRBV2 to TRBJ1-6; no definite D call. CDR3 sequence reads: CASSENRPVYNSPLHF. Here the CDR3 DNA reads TGTGCCAGCAGTGAAAACAGACCCGTCTATAATTCACCCCTCCACTTT.